This TCR beta chain stems from a study of identical twins. V trimming: 1 base; J trimming: 0 bases; junction bases outside the gene matches: 4. The CDR3 totals 16 residues. CDR1 DFQATT and CDR2 SNEGSKA come from the germline V gene (reference sequence). TCRdb itself ran the 5' RACE reads through MiXCR, one entry per CDR3 protein. The sample shows nearly 900,000 distinct CDR3 sequences, roughly an eighth of them seen only once. Another study also made use of these data, one on yellow fever vaccine responses in identical twins.

The sequenced material came from PBMCs. The sequence derives from a woman between 18 and 29 years old in good health. The gene calls are TRBV20-1 and TRBJ2-3, with TRBD2 identical over 10 bases. This chain's CDR3 is CSARGMTSGSTDTQYF. CDR3 in DNA: TGCAGTGCTAGAGGGATGACTAGCGGGAGCACAGATACGCAGTATTTT.